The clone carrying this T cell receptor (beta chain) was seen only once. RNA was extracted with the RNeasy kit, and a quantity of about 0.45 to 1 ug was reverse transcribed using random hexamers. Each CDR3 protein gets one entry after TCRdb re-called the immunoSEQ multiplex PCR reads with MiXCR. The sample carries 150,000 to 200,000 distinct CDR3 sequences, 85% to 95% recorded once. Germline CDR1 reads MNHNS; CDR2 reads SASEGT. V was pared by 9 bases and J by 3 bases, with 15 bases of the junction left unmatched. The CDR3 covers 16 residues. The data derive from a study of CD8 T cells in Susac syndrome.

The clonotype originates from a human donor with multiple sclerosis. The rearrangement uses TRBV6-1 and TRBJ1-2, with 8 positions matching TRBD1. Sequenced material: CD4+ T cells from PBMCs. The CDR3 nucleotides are TGTGCCAGTGGGGTACATATCTCAGGGGGCGACTATGGCTACACCTTC. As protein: CASGVHISGGDYGYTF.